This TCR beta chain emerged from a study of CD8 T cells in Susac syndrome. TEMRA cells were FACS-enriched, while CD8+ and CD4+ T cells were negatively isolated. As regards this clonotype: Mismatch with germline at one junction end may stem from a read error.

The length of the CDR3 is 13 residues. Germline lookup yields CDR1 GTSNPN and CDR2 SVGIG (reference sequence). Random hexamers were used to reverse transcribe an amount of roughly 0.45 to 1 ug RNA. TCRdb processed the immunoSEQ multiplex PCR reads anew with MiXCR; each CDR3 protein has one entry. The sample records 120,000 to 150,000 distinct CDR3 sequences, roughly 94% being singletons. The receptor's source is a human donor in good health. The rearrangement joins TRBV30 to TRBJ2-3; TRBD2 is a possible D gene (5 bases). Source material: CD8+ T cells from PBMCs. CDR3 protein: CAGRSKATDTQYF. DNA for the CDR3: TGTGCCGGGAGATCGAAGGCCACAGATACGCAGTATTTT. Together with reference TRBV30 and TRBJ2-3, the CDR3 gives the full variable domain: SQTIHQWPATLVQPVGSPLSLECTVEGTSNPNLYWYRQAAGRGLQLLFYSVGIGQISSEVPQNLSASRPQDRQFILSSKKLLLSDSGFYLCAGRSKATDTQYFGPGTRLTVL.